Described below is a single TCR beta chain sequence and its context. V gave up 4 bases and J gave up 5 bases, with 5 bases separating them. The CDR3 is made up of 12 amino acids. Per the original methods: From reference gene primer amplification, estimates of nucleated cell counts were derived. TCRdb keeps only in-frame clones here, not all; method: immunoSEQ multiplex PCR. That table supplies the V and J calls and clone size; D and trimming were determined from the DNA. The table has fewer than 60,000 clones, 84% seen once; the top ten hold approximately 7.1%. This entry belongs to a study of blood T cell repertoires in COVID-19. In the study overall: The study drew acute and convalescent COVID-19 samples from the United States, Italy and Spain. PBMCs, B-cell-depleted T cells, or T cells provided the cDNA or gDNA that made up the material.

The sequence was collected from a human donor in a cohort sampled during active COVID-19. Material: peripheral blood. This sequence joins TRBV12-3 or TRBV12-4 and TRBJ2-2; D is unresolved. CDR3 in DNA: TGTGCCAGCAGTTCTATAACCGGGGAGCTGTTTTTT. Its protein product is CASSSITGELFF.